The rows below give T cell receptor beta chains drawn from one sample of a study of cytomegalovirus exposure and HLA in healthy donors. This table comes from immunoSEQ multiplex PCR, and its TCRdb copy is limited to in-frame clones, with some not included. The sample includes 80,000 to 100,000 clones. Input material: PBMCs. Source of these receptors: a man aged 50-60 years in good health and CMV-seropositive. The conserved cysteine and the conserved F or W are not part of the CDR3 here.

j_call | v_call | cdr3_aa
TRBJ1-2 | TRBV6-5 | ASSNRGTGYT
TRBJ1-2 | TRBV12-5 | ASGLTDRDGYT
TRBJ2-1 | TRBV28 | ASSPGLSYNEQF
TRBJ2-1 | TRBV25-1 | ASRGVVEF
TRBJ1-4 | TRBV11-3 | ASSLQTGPGEKLF
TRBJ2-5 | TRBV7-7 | ASSSDQAGEKETQY
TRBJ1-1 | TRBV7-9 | ASSLRGEYTEAF
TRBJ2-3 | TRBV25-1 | ASSGESSTDTQY
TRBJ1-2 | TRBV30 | AWSFAQARGYT
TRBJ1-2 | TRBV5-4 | ASSHRRDYGYT
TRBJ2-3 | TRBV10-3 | AISDRADTQY
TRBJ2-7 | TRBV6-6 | ASTDMYYEQY
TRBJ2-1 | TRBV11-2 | ASSDHGLLKPFYNEQF
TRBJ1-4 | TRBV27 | ASSLTPAGGQYEKLF
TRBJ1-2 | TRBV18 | ASSPGTSDYGYT
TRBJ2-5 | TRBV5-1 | ASSLVLAGRGETQY
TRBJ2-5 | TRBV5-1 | ASSFRARETQY